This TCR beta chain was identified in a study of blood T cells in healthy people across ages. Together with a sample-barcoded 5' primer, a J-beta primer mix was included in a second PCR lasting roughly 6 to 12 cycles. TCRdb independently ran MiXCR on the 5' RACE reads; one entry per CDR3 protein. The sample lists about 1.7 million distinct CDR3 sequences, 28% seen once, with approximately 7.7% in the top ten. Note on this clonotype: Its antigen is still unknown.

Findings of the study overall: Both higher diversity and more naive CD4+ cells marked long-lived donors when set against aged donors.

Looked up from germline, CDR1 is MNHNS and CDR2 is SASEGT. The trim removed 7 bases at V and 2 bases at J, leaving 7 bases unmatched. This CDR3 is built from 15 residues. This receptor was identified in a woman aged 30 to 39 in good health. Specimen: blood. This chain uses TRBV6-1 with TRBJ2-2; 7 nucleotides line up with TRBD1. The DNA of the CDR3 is TGTGCCAGCAATCCGGGACAGACAAACACCGGGGAGCTGTTTTTT. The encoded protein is CASNPGQTNTGELFF.